This T cell receptor beta chain was observed in a study of T cells in Graves' hyperthyroidism and ophthalmopathy. This CDR3 is built from 13 residues. The V and J ends lost 5 bases and 4 bases, in that order; junction bases with no gene match: 3. Germline V gene lookup returns CDR1 SGHAT and CDR2 FQNNGV. This clonotype was counted ten times or more. Its antigen is still unknown. Overall study findings and caveats: Most expanded thyroid clonotypes above 0.001 recurred in blood. By a 13 V-J model, ophthalmopathy was set apart from stable hyperthyroidism.

Clinical symptoms, serum thyroxine and TRAb, thyroid ultrasound and orbital computed tomography were used for the diagnoses. Amplification yielded TCR beta CDR3 regions, with RNA transcripts as the source. Carried out on the TCR CDR3, a first-round RT-PCR used the HTBI primer set. Each CDR3 protein gets one entry after TCRdb re-called the multiplex PCR reads with MiXCR. The table has a few hundred thousand distinct CDR3 sequences, roughly 14% seen once. The chain has TRBV11-2 and TRBJ1-2; TRBD1 matches at 8 bases. Sequencing input: blood. The clonotype comes from a woman aged 18 to 35 with Graves' hyperthyroidism that later progressed to Graves' ophthalmopathy. The CDR3 DNA reads TGTGCCAGCAGCCACGGACAGGGCTATGGCTACACCTTC. It codes for CASSHGQGYGYTF. Drawing the rest from reference TRBV11-2 and TRBJ1-2, the complete variable domain is EAGVAQSPRYKIIEKRQSVAFWCNPISGHATLYWYQQILGQGPKLLIQFQNNGVVDDSQLPKDRFSAERLKGVDSTLKIQPAKLEDSAVYLCASSHGQGYGYTFGSGTRLTVV.